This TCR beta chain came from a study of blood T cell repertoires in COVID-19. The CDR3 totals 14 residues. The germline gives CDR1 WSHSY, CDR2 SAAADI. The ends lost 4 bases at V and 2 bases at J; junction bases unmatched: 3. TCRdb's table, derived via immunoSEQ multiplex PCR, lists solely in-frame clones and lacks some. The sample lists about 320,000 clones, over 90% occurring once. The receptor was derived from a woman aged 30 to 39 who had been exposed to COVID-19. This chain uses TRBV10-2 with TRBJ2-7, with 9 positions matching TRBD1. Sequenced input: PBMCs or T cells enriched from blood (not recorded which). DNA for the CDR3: TGCGCCAGCAGTGGGGGACAGGGCCCCTACGAGCAGTACTTC. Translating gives CASSGGQGPYEQYF.